This T cell receptor beta chain was recovered during a study of cytomegalovirus exposure and HLA in healthy donors. The PCR contained 60 Vbeta and 13 Jbeta primers. Repertoires were generated with immunoSEQ multiplex PCR, while TCRdb's copy carries only in-frame clones and drops some. Found here are under 200,000 clones; the top ten clones hold 5.5% to 7.5%. CDR1 is SGDLS, CDR2 YYNGEE, per germline. CDR3 length: 14 amino acids. Losses at the gene ends were 3 bases for V and 4 bases for J; bases not matched to a gene: 4. Sequencing input: PBMCs. The V call is TRBV9, the J call TRBJ1-5; 7 nucleotides line up with TRBD1. This TCR derives from a man aged 25-45 years in good health and CMV-seronegative. The CDR3 here is CASSAWDSNQPQHF. CDR3 DNA: TGTGCCAGCAGCGCTTGGGACAGTAATCAGCCCCAGCATTTT.